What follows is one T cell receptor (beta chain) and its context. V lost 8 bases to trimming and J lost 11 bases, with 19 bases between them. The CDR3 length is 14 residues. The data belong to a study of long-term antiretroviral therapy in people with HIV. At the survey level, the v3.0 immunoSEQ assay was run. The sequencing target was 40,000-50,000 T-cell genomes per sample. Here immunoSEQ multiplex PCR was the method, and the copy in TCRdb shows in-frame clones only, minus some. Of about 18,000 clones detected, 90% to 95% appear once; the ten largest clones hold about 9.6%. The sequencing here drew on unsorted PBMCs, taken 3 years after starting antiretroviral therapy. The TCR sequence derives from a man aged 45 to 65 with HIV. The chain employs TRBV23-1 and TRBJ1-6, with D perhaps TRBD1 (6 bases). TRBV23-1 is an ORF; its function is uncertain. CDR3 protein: CASGRTVPMAPLHF. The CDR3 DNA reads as TGCGCCAGCGGACGGACAGTCCCCATGGCACCCCTCCACTTT.